These 30 T cell receptor beta chains were sequenced from one sample in a study of control samples from healthy donors and cancer patients. Libraries were prepared by immunoSEQ multiplex PCR; TCRdb keeps only in-frame clonotypes and omits some of them. The data contain fewer than 95,000 clones, just under 85% of them singletons. The sample taken for sequencing was blood. These receptors were collected from a man between 25 and 39 years old in good health.

This chain joins TRBV5-6 and TRBJ2-6; tentatively, D is TRBD1 (5 bases). The V gene's germline CDR1 is SGHDT and CDR2 YYEEEE. Trimming removed 1 base from V and 2 bases from J, with 7 bases in between. CDR3 size: 15 residues. The CDR3 DNA reads as TGTGCCAGCAGCTTGTGGGGCCCTGGGGCCAACGTCCTGACTTTC. This sequence encodes CASSLWGPGANVLTF.

The chain links TRBV24-1 to TRBJ2-5; 9 bases are shared with TRBD2. Germline loops: CDR1 KGHDR, CDR2 SFDVKD. After removal of 11 bases from V and 3 bases from J, the junction contained 9 bases not matched to a gene. The CDR3 extends over 14 amino acids. The CDR3 coding sequence is TGTGCCATCCCCCCGGCTAGCGGGGAAGAGACCCAGTACTTC. Translating gives CAIPPASGEETQYF.

The V and J genes are TRBV4-2 and TRBJ2-5; D may be TRBD1 (5 bases). The CDR3 extends over 16 amino acids. Trimming removed 6 bases at V and 2 bases at J, with 19 bases between. The germline V gene encodes CDR1 LGHNA and CDR2 YNFKEQ. The CDR3 region has the DNA TGTGCCAGCAGTCACACCCAGGGTAGTGTACAAGAGACCCAGTACTTC. Its protein is CASSHTQGSVQETQYF.

V gene TRBV18 combines with J gene TRBJ1-6, with 7 bases fitting TRBD1. V lost 4 bases to trimming and J lost 5 bases; unmatched junction nucleotides: 8. In germline, CDR1 is KGHSH, CDR2 LQKENI. The CDR3 runs 16 residues. CDR3 nucleotides: TGTGCCAGCTCACTAAACAGGGGCGTTAATAATTCACCCCTCCACTTT. Encoded protein: CASSLNRGVNNSPLHF.

The CDR3 is CASSVAIQSRQYF. The DNA for the CDR3 is TGTGCCAGCAGCGTAGCTATCCAGTCGCGGCAGTATTTT. This rearrangement joins TRBV9 to TRBJ2-3, with D unresolved. The CDR3 extends over 13 amino acids. Germline loops: CDR1 SGDLS, CDR2 YYNGEE. V lost 0 bases, J lost 11 bases, and 13 bases lay in between.

V is TRBV4-2 and J is TRBJ2-3; TRBD1 matches 7 bases. CDR3 length: 16 amino acids. J gave up 1 base and V 4 bases, and 8 bases lay outside the gene matches. The germline gives CDR1 LGHNA, CDR2 YNFKEQ. Here the CDR3 DNA reads TGTGCCAGCAGCCGGGCAAAGGGGGCGGGCACAGATACGCAGTATTTT. This encodes CASSRAKGAGTDTQYF.

J is TRBJ2-2 and V is TRBV6-5; D not resolved. CDR1 is MNHEY and CDR2 is SVGAGI in the germline V gene. Trimming took 5 bases from V and 0 from J, leaving 10 bases between them. This CDR3 has 15 residues. The CDR3 nucleotides are TGTGCCAGCAGTAAACGGGTGGCGAACACCGGGGAGCTGTTTTTT. Translated, it gives CASSKRVANTGELFF.

The genes are TRBV3-1 (or the pseudogene TRBV3-2) and TRBJ1-2, with a tentative D call TRBD1 (5 bases). The CDR3 extends over 15 amino acids. The V and J ends lost 0 bases and 5 bases respectively, with 13 bases between them. Germline CDR1 reads LGHDT; CDR2 reads YNNKEL (reference sequence). The CDR3 bases are TGTGCCAGCAGCCAAGAAAGGAGGGGAATTTATGGCTACACCTTC. Translation: CASSQERRGIYGYTF.

This clone appeared once. The V and J genes are TRBV11-3 and TRBJ2-7; tentatively, D is TRBD1 or TRBD2 (5 bases each). Trimming removed 0 bases at V and 0 bases at J, with 6 bases between. Germline-derived CDR1 and CDR2 are SGHNT and YENEEA. The CDR3 loop spans 14 amino acids. Written as DNA, the CDR3 is TGTGCCAGCAGCTTAGAGGGACCCTCCTACGAGCAGTACTTC. Translating gives CASSLEGPSYEQYF.

This chain joins TRBV2 and TRBJ1-4; tentative D call: TRBD1 (6 bases). From germline, CDR1 is SNHLY and CDR2 FYNNEI. There are 15 residues in the CDR3. Trimming left V 6 bases short and J 3 bases short, with 14 bases between. Here the CDR3 DNA reads TGTGCCAGCAGGAAGACAGGCAGAGCTAATGAAAAACTGTTTTTT. It encodes CASRKTGRANEKLFF. The full variable domain, with the rest looked up from reference TRBV2 and TRBJ1-4, is EPEVTQTPSHQVTQMGQEVILRCVPISNHLYFYWYRQILGQKVEFLVSFYNNEISEKSEIFDDQFSVERPDGSNFTLKIRSTKLEDSAMYFCASRKTGRANEKLFFGSGTQLSVL.

The chain recombines TRBV3-1 (or the pseudogene TRBV3-2) with TRBJ1-2; D remains ambiguous. This CDR3 has 13 residues. Trimming pared 1 base from V and 7 bases from J, leaving 10 bases between. The germline CDR1 and CDR2 sequences are LGHDT and YNNKEL (reference sequence). CDR3 in amino acids: CASSQGRVGGYTF. The DNA of the CDR3 is TGTGCCAGCAGCCAAGGCCGAGTCGGTGGCTACACCTTC.

The chain has TRBV10-2 and TRBJ1-5; D not resolved. The CDR3 length is 13 residues. The V end lost 3 bases, the J end lost 4 bases, and 7 bases lay between the germline ends. Germline loops: CDR1 WSHSY, CDR2 SAAADI. CDR3 in DNA: TGCGCCAGCAGTGACACGGTTAATCAGCCCCAGCATTTT. It is translated as CASSDTVNQPQHF.

V and J are TRBV6-5 and TRBJ1-2; D ambiguous. Per the germline V gene, CDR1 is MNHEY and CDR2 is SVGAGI. Trimming left V 0 bases short and J 8 bases short, with 7 bases between. CDR3 size: 12 residues. CDR3 coding DNA: TGTGCCAGCAGTTACTCGGGGAGGGGCTACACCTTC. This gives the protein CASSYSGRGYTF.

This chain connects TRBV19 to TRBJ2-6; D is undetermined. The CDR3 has 15 residues. The germline V gene encodes CDR1 LNHDA and CDR2 SQIVND (reference sequence). Trimming took 2 bases from V and 2 from J, leaving 7 bases between them. CDR3 loop: CASSIRLAGANVLTF. The CDR3 DNA reads as TGTGCCAGTAGTATACGGTTAGCTGGGGCCAACGTCCTGACTTTC.

The genes are TRBV30 and TRBJ1-1; a weak D match, TRBD1 (5 bases). Germline assignment: CDR1 GTSNPN and CDR2 SVGIG (reference sequence). This CDR3 has 12 residues. Trimming took off 5 bases at V and 0 bases at J, with 7 bases between the two ends. CDR3 in DNA: TGTGCCTGGGACAGTTTGAACACTGAAGCTTTCTTT. This encodes CAWDSLNTEAFF.

V is TRBV14 and J is TRBJ1-1, with a weak D call TRBD1 (6 bases). The CDR3 consists of 15 residues. The V and J ends lost 4 bases and 3 bases respectively, with 15 bases between them. Germline loops: CDR1 SGHDN, CDR2 FVKESK. The CDR3 region is CASSRVTGRHTEAFF. Here the CDR3 DNA reads TGTGCCAGCAGCCGAGTGACAGGCCGTCACACTGAAGCTTTCTTT.

The V gene is TRBV11-2, the J gene TRBJ1-2; 8 bases are a match to TRBD1. Germline V gives CDR1 SGHAT, CDR2 FQNNGV. The CDR3 contains 16 residues. The V and J ends lost 5 bases and 7 bases, in that order; junction bases with no gene match: 15. The CDR3 spells CASSREAGRGLSGYTF. For the CDR3, the DNA is TGTGCCAGCAGCCGGGAGGCGGGCAGGGGGCTCTCTGGCTACACCTTC.

The chain joins TRBV27 to TRBJ1-1; D might be TRBD1 (6 bases). Germline CDR1 reads MNHEY; CDR2 reads SMNVEV (reference sequence). Trimming stripped 6 bases from V and 0 bases from J, with 17 bases between. CDR3 size: 16 residues. CDR3 residues: CASSPRTVRMNTEAFF. The DNA for the CDR3 is TGTGCCAGCAGCCCACGGACAGTCCGCATGAACACTGAAGCTTTCTTT.

The chain uses TRBV19 and TRBJ2-7; 10 bases are shared with TRBD1. Per the germline V gene, CDR1 is LNHDA and CDR2 is SQIVND (reference sequence). This CDR3 contains 14 residues. The junction had 3 bases not matched to a gene; V was cut back by 5 bases and J by 2 bases. The CDR3 region has the DNA TGTGCCAGTAGTCCAGGGACAGGGGCCTACGAGCAGTACTTC. This translates into CASSPGTGAYEQYF.

The chain combines TRBV19 with TRBJ2-1; TRBD2 agrees at 13 bases. The V segment lost 0 bases and the J segment 7 bases; nucleotides outside the gene matches: 3. CDR1 and CDR2 (germline): LNHDA, SQIVND (reference sequence). The CDR3 spans 16 residues. CDR3 DNA: TGTGCCAGTAGTATAGATTCGGGACTAGCGGGGAATGAGCAGTTCTTC. Translating gives CASSIDSGLAGNEQFF.

The chain joins TRBV12-3 or TRBV12-4 to TRBJ1-1, with D perhaps TRBD1 (5 bases). Trimming removed 6 bases from V and 7 bases from J, with 15 bases in between. This CDR3 spans 13 amino acids. CDR3 coding DNA: TGTGCCAGCAGCCAAACAGGCCAGGGTGAAGCTTTCTTT. Its protein product is CASSQTGQGEAFF.

This rearrangement joins TRBV19 to TRBJ2-3, with D possibly TRBD1 on 5 matching bases. The CDR3 has 14 amino acids. Germline V gene sequence: CDR1 LNHDA, CDR2 SQIVND (reference sequence). Trimming left V 2 bases short and J 4 bases short, with 10 bases between. As DNA, the CDR3 is TGTGCCAGTAGTATAAACAGGTGGTCAGATACGCAGTATTTT. Its translation is CASSINRWSDTQYF.

In this sample, this clone turned up a few times. J is TRBJ1-5 and V is TRBV18, with D unresolved. Trimming cost V 5 bases and J 1 base, with 12 bases left between them. Germline CDR1 is KGHSH and CDR2 is LQKENI. The CDR3 loop spans 15 amino acids. CDR3 loop: CASSFNHVSNQPQHF. In DNA, the CDR3 is TGTGCCAGCTCATTCAATCATGTGAGCAATCAGCCCCAGCATTTT.

This chain uses TRBV2 with TRBJ2-3; TRBD1 might be the D (5 bases). The CDR3 sequence is 15 residues long. Trimming took off 7 bases at V and 5 bases at J, with 19 bases between the two ends. From germline, CDR1 is SNHLY and CDR2 FYNNEI. The CDR3 region has the DNA TGTGCCAGCAAGGTCAACGGGCCAACAGGAGATACGCAGTATTTT. Translating gives CASKVNGPTGDTQYF.

This clone occurred a few times. The chain carries TRBV24-1 and TRBJ2-1; D is uncertain. The V end lost 5 bases, the J end lost 0 bases, and 13 bases lay between the germline ends. The CDR3 is made up of 16 amino acids. The germline V gene encodes CDR1 KGHDR and CDR2 SFDVKD. CDR3 sequence reads: CATSAVDIRSYNEQFF. CDR3 sequence (DNA): TGTGCCACCAGTGCCGTTGACATCCGCTCCTACAATGAGCAGTTCTTC.

The rearrangement uses TRBV21-1 and TRBJ2-6. TRBV21-1 is listed as a pseudogene. The CDR3 extends over 16 amino acids. This CDR3 reads CASSKLVRSGANVLTF. CDR3 in DNA: TGTGCCAGCAGCAAGCTTGTTCGCTCTGGGGCCAACGTCCTGACTTTC.

The chain employs TRBV12-3 or TRBV12-4 and TRBJ1-1; D not resolved. V was shortened by 1 base and J by 4 bases, with 4 bases between the two germline ends. CDR3 size: 12 residues. As DNA, the CDR3 is TGTGCCAGCAGTTTAGGGACCACTGAAGCTTTCTTT. Translation: CASSLGTTEAFF.

The chain couples TRBV19 to TRBJ2-4; D possibly matches TRBD1 or TRBD2 (6 bases each). Germline values: CDR1 LNHDA, CDR2 SQIVND (reference sequence). The CDR3 sequence is 18 residues long. V gave up 4 bases and J gave up 0 bases, with 19 bases separating them. The CDR3 sequence is CASSTRLDGGLAKNIQYF. The DNA for the CDR3 is TGTGCCAGTAGTACCCGACTAGACGGGGGCCTAGCCAAAAACATTCAGTACTTC.

This clone has a single count. The chain joins TRBV30 to TRBJ2-6, with D hard to call. The CDR3 covers 14 residues. Trimming removed 2 bases from V and 1 base from J, with 6 bases in between. Germline V gene data show CDR1 as GTSNPN and CDR2 as SVGIG (reference sequence). This CDR3 is CAWSPGSGANVLTF. CDR3 DNA: TGTGCCTGGAGTCCCGGATCTGGGGCCAACGTCCTGACTTTC. Drawing the rest from reference TRBV30 and TRBJ2-6, the complete variable domain is SQTIHQWPATLVQPVGSPLSLECTVEGTSNPNLYWYRQAAGRGLQLLFYSVGIGQISSEVPQNLSASRPQDRQFILSSKKLLLSDSGFYLCAWSPGSGANVLTFGAGSRLTVL.

J is TRBJ1-2 and V is TRBV19; TRBD1 aligns across 8 bases. With 4 bases clipped from V and 8 bases from J, the junction kept 18 bases outside the gene matches. Germline loops: CDR1 LNHDA, CDR2 SQIVND (reference sequence). The CDR3 has 17 residues. CDR3 loop: CASSTTTGTGRRRGYTF. Here the CDR3 DNA reads TGTGCCAGTAGTACAACAACCGGGACAGGCAGACGAAGAGGCTACACCTTC.